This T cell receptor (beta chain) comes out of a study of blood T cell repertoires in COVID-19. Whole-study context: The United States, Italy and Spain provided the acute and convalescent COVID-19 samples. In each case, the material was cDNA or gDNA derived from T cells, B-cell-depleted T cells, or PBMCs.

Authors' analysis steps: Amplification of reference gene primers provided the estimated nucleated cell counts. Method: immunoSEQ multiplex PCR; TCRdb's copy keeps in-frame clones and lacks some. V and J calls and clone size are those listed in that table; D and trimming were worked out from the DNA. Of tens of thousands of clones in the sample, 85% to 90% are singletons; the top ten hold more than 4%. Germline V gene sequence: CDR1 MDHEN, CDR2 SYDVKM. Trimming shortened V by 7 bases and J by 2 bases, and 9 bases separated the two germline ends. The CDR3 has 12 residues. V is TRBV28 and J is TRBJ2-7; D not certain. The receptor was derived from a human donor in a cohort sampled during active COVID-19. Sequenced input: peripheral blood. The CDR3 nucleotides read TGTGCCAGCAACGACACCCCCTACGAGCAGTACTTC. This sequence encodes CASNDTPYEQYF.